The present TCR beta chain was sequenced within a study of T cells after yellow fever vaccination. This clonotype was counted ten times or more. A universal primer site and UMIs were added as TCR cDNA was made by 5'RACE template switching. TCRdb re-called the 5' RACE reads with MiXCR, one entry per CDR3 protein. The table lists about 580,000 distinct CDR3 sequences, about a sixth of them singletons. Trimming left V 5 bases short and J 1 base short, with 13 bases between. The CDR3 is made up of 15 amino acids. The germline CDR1 and CDR2 sequences are SEHNR and FQNEAQ (reference sequence). This rearrangement joins TRBV7-9 to TRBJ2-3; no clear D. This clonotype originated in a man aged 18 to 30 who received the YFV17D yellow fever vaccine. This specimen consisted of PBMCs, obtained around 5 days after the first yellow fever vaccination. CDR3 loop: CASSPSRFRTDTQYF. The CDR3 DNA sequence: TGTGCCAGCAGCCCCTCGAGGTTTCGCACAGATACGCAGTATTTT. Filled out from reference TRBV7-9 and TRBJ2-3, the complete variable domain reads DTGVSQNPRHKITKRGQNVTFRCDPISEHNRLYWYRQTLGQGPEFLTYFQNEAQLEKSRLLSDRFSAERPKGSFSTLEIQRTEQGDSAMYLCASSPSRFRTDTQYFGPGTRLTVL.